Below are 14 T cell receptor beta chains sequenced from a single sample in a study of T cell responses to AZD1222 COVID-19 vaccine. The assay was immunoSEQ multiplex PCR, and TCRdb's table has in-frame clones only and misses some. The table shows over 100,000 clones, with about 86% occurring only once. This sample comprised peripheral blood, obtained on day 0 of AZD1222 vaccination. These receptors all come from an adult in good health.

The chain joins TRBV18 to TRBJ1-5; D not resolved. CDR1 is KGHSH and CDR2 is LQKENI in the germline V gene. The germline V and J ends were trimmed by 2 bases and 0 bases, with 23 bases remaining between them. The CDR3 loop spans 20 amino acids. The CDR3 region is CASSPYSPKLAGDSNQPQHF. DNA for the CDR3: TGTGCCAGCTCACCATATTCTCCGAAACTAGCCGGGGATAGCAATCAGCCCCAGCATTTT.

This sequence joins TRBV5-1 and TRBJ2-1; TRBD2 matches 8 bases. V shed 4 bases and J 7 bases; nucleotides not matched to a gene: 7. The V gene's germline CDR1 is SGHRS and CDR2 YFSETQ. The CDR3 is 14 residues long. The chain's CDR3 is CASSTGLGRNEQFF. The CDR3 region has the DNA TGCGCCAGCAGCACGGGACTAGGGAGGAATGAGCAGTTCTTC.

This chain connects TRBV2 to TRBJ1-3; no firm D call. V dropped 7 bases and J dropped 5 bases, with 18 bases sitting between them. This CDR3 has 15 amino acids. Germline values: CDR1 SNHLY, CDR2 FYNNEI. Here the CDR3 reads CASTSQQVGRNTIYF. The CDR3 DNA sequence: TGTGCCAGCACCTCCCAGCAGGTCGGAAGAAACACCATATATTTT.

This chain connects TRBV6-2 or TRBV6-3 to TRBJ1-2; D is undetermined. This CDR3 has 13 residues. Germline V CDR1 and CDR2: MNHEY, SVGEGT. Trimming took 6 bases from V and 6 from J, leaving 14 bases between them. In DNA, the CDR3 is TGTGCCAGCAGCTCTCAAATAGCGGATGGCTACACCTTC. Translation gives CASSSQIADGYTF.

This clone was seen a single time. The chain is built from TRBV11-1 and TRBJ2-3; D call uncertain. The CDR3 is made up of 15 amino acids. Deletions cut 0 bases from V and 0 bases from J, with 7 bases between. The germline V gene has CDR1 SGHAT and CDR2 FQDESV (reference sequence). The CDR3, as DNA: TGTGCCAGCAGCTTAGCGCCCAGAAGCACAGATACGCAGTATTTT. This encodes CASSLAPRSTDTQYF.

The chain uses TRBV6-2 or TRBV6-3 and TRBJ1-1; 9 bases match TRBD1. In germline, CDR1 is MNHEY, CDR2 SVGEGT. This CDR3 region has 14 residues. J gave up 5 bases and V 5 bases, and 6 bases lay outside the gene matches. Here the CDR3 DNA reads TGTGCCAGCAGTCCACAGGGGGCGATGACTGAAGCTTTCTTT. Protein sequence: CASSPQGAMTEAFF.

This chain links TRBV27 with TRBJ1-5; 7 bases agree with TRBD1. Losses at the gene ends were 4 bases for V and 1 base for J; bases not matched to a gene: 4. Per the germline V gene, CDR1 is MNHEY and CDR2 is SMNVEV (reference sequence). The CDR3 covers 15 residues. CDR3 coding DNA: TGTGCCAGCAGTTCGACAGGGTTGAGCAATCAGCCCCAGCATTTT. The encoded protein is CASSSTGLSNQPQHF.

The J gene is TRBJ2-3, the V gene TRBV4-1; tentative D call: TRBD2 (6 bases). Germline V gene lookup returns CDR1 MGHRA and CDR2 YSYEKL. With 0 bases removed from V and 0 bases from J, the gap between germline ends came to 19 bases. This CDR3 has 19 amino acids. The CDR3 loop reads CASSQDPNPLATSTDTQYF. The CDR3 DNA reads TGCGCCAGCAGCCAAGATCCAAACCCTCTAGCGACGAGCACAGATACGCAGTATTTT.

This chain uses TRBV2 with TRBJ2-7; 12 bases fit TRBD2. Looked up from germline, CDR1 is SNHLY and CDR2 is FYNNEI. This CDR3 is built from 15 residues. V lost 6 bases and J lost 4; bases outside the gene matches: 7. The CDR3 sequence is CASSRTSGRQYEQYF. CDR3 bases: TGTGCCAGCAGCCGAACTAGCGGGAGGCAGTACGAGCAGTACTTC.

The chain carries TRBV5-1 and TRBJ2-1; 12 bases match TRBD2. The CDR3 loop spans 17 amino acids. V shed 4 bases and J 4 bases; nucleotides not matched to a gene: 9. The germline V gene has CDR1 SGHRS and CDR2 YFSETQ. The CDR3 sequence is CASSRDLAGGPYNEQFF. Here the CDR3 DNA reads TGCGCCAGCAGCCGCGATCTAGCGGGAGGGCCTTACAATGAGCAGTTCTTC.

This chain uses TRBV25-1 with TRBJ2-5; possible D gene TRBD1, 6 bases. The CDR3 has 16 amino acids. CDR1 is MGHDK, CDR2 SYGVNS, per germline. Trimming cost V 0 bases and J 5 bases, with 16 bases left between them. The CDR3: CASSEYTGGREETQYF. CDR3 nucleotide sequence: TGTGCCAGCAGTGAATATACTGGGGGCCGAGAGGAGACCCAGTACTTC.

The chain carries TRBV19 and TRBJ1-5; 8 nucleotides line up with TRBD1. The V and J ends lost 3 bases and 3 bases, in that order; junction bases with no gene match: 4. CDR3 length: 15 amino acids. Germline V lookup: CDR1 LNHDA, CDR2 SQIVND (reference sequence). The CDR3 DNA reads TGTGCCAGTAGTATGACAGGGGCATCCAATCAGCCCCAGCATTTT. Protein product: CASSMTGASNQPQHF.

The V and J genes are TRBV7-9 and TRBJ1-1, with 7 bases matching TRBD1. J lost 5 bases, V lost 2 bases, and 8 bases had no gene match. CDR1 is SEHNR, CDR2 FQNEAQ, per germline (reference sequence). This CDR3 region has 15 residues. The CDR3 DNA reads TGTGCCAGCAGCTTACATCCGGCAGGGGGGACTGAAGCTTTCTTT. This translates into CASSLHPAGGTEAFF.

Many counts were recorded for this clone. The V gene is TRBV7-9, the J gene TRBJ2-7; 13 bases fit TRBD2. Per the germline V gene, CDR1 is SEHNR and CDR2 is FQNEAQ (reference sequence). The CDR3 is made up of 14 amino acids. The junction had 4 bases not matched to a gene; V was cut back by 5 bases and J by 6 bases. The CDR3 DNA reads as TGTGCCAGCAGCACCGGGACTAGCGGGGTCGAGCAGTACTTC. Translated: CASSTGTSGVEQYF.